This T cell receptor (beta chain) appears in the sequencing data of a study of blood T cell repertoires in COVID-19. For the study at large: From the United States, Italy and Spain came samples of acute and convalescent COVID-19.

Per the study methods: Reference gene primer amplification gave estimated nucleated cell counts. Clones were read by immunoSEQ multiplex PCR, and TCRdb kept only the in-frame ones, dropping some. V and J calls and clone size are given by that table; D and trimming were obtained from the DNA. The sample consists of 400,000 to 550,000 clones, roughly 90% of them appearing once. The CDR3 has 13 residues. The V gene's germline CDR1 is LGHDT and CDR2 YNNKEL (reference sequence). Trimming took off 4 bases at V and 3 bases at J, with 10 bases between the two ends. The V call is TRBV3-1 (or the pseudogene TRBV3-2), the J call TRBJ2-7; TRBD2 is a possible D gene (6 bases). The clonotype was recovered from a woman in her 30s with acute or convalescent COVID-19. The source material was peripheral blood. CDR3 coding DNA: TGTGCCAGCAGCCCTGTCGGGGGCTACGAGCAGTACTTC. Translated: CASSPVGGYEQYF.